Included here is one TCR beta chain sequence, with context. This record belongs to a study of cytomegalovirus exposure and HLA in healthy donors. CDR3 length: 15 residues. V shed 2 bases, J shed 7 bases, and the junction held 9 bases outside the gene matches. The germline V gene encodes CDR1 MNHEY and CDR2 SVGAGI. Assay used: immunoSEQ multiplex PCR; TCRdb lists only in-frame clones, some missing. The sample holds some 140,000 clones, about 82% seen once. The chain is built from TRBV6-5 and TRBJ1-2, with 8 nucleotides matching TRBD1. The source of this sequence is a human donor in good health. Sequencing was done on a sample of PBMCs. As DNA, the CDR3 is TGTGCCAGCAGTTACACTGGGACAGGCCAGGTTGGCTACACCTTC. It is translated as CASSYTGTGQVGYTF.